This TCR beta chain was profiled in a study of cytomegalovirus exposure and HLA in healthy donors. The CDR3 spans 13 residues. Germline CDR1 is SGHAT and CDR2 is FQNNGV. V was shortened by 5 bases and J by 0 bases, with 5 bases between the two germline ends. This clone came up once. 60 Vbeta and 13 Jbeta primers were used in PCR. Clones were read by immunoSEQ multiplex PCR, and TCRdb kept only the in-frame ones, dropping some. Of some 110,000 clones listed, roughly 80% are singletons. The receptor was derived from a man aged 25 to 40 in good health and CMV-seropositive. The specimen sequenced was PBMCs. The genes are TRBV11-2 and TRBJ1-3; D not certain. The CDR3 loop reads CASSLPSGNTIYF. In nucleotides, the CDR3 is TGTGCCAGCAGCCTCCCCTCTGGAAACACCATATATTTT. The full variable domain, with the rest looked up from reference TRBV11-2 and TRBJ1-3, is EAGVAQSPRYKIIEKRQSVAFWCNPISGHATLYWYQQILGQGPKLLIQFQNNGVVDDSQLPKDRFSAERLKGVDSTLKIQPAKLEDSAVYLCASSLPSGNTIYFGEGSWLTVV.